Listed below are T cell receptor beta chains from one sample, sequenced in a study of CD8+CD57+ T cells in acquired aplastic anemia. TCRdb reprocessed the reads via MiXCR and lists one record per CDR3 protein. The sample consists of about 210,000 distinct CDR3 sequences, roughly 57% of them appearing once. Sample: sorted CD4+, CD8+, or CD8+CD57+ T cells (not recorded which) from PBMCs. The receptor set was obtained from a human donor in good health. Both conserved end residues are part of each CDR3. The order of the fields is V gene, J gene, clone size, D gene, CDR3 DNA, CDR3 protein. D genes are given only for firm matches. The listing skips clone size in some rows; elsewhere it reads once, few, many or a size class.

TRBV4-2	TRBJ2-3	many	TRBD2	TGTGCCAGCAGCCAAGATGGTTGGACTAGCGGGAGCGTTGGCGATACGCAGTATTTT	CASSQDGWTSGSVGDTQYF
TRBV9	TRBJ2-2	NA	NA	TGTGCCAGCAGTCCGTCCCACACCGGGGAGCTGTTTTTT	CASSPSHTGELFF
TRBV4-1	TRBJ1-2	NA	NA	TGCGCCAGCAGCCAAGTCACTTACTATGGCTACACCTTC	CASSQVTYYGYTF
TRBV29-1	TRBJ2-3	NA	NA	TGCAGCGTTGAAGGGGCGGCGCCCGATACGCAGTATTTT	CSVEGAAPDTQYF
TRBV2	TRBJ2-7	many	NA	TGTGCCAGCAGGCTGGACAGTTTTTACGTTGACGAGCAGTACTTC	CASRLDSFYVDEQYF
TRBV7-9	TRBJ2-7	NA	NA	TGTGCCAGCAGCTTCCAGGGTGGCGACGAGCAGTACTTC	CASSFQGGDEQYF
TRBV7-8	TRBJ2-2	many	TRBD1	TGTGCCAGCAGCTGGCCCGGGACAGGGGAGGGCACCGGGGAGCTGTTTTTT	CASSWPGTGEGTGELFF
TRBV7-2	TRBJ2-1	NA	TRBD1	TGTGCCAGCCGGGACCGGGACAGGGCCTACAATGAGCAGTTCTTC	CASRDRDRAYNEQFF
TRBV20-1	TRBJ1-1	NA	NA	TGCAGTGCTAGTAGACACTCTAACACTGAAGCTTTCTTT	CSASRHSNTEAFF
TRBV2	TRBJ2-1	NA	NA	TGTGCCAGCAGTGAATCTCGGGGGAAGCGGTATGAGCAGTTCTTC	CASSESRGKRYEQFF
TRBV7-6	TRBJ2-3	NA	NA	TGTGCCAGCAGCTTAGCGAGTGGGGCCTTCAGCACAGATACGCAGTATTTT	CASSLASGAFSTDTQYF
TRBV3-2	TRBJ2-5	few	NA	TGTGCCAGCAGCCAAGACGGGACAGGGGGCGAGGAGACCCAGTACTTC	CASSQDGTGGEETQYF
TRBV20-1	TRBJ1-2	NA	NA	TGCAGTGCTAGAGGCGACACTGACTATGGCTACACCTTC	CSARGDTDYGYTF
TRBV7-9	TRBJ2-7	once	TRBD1	TGTGCCAGCAGCTTCCCGGGACAGGGGATCGAGCAGTACTTC	CASSFPGQGIEQYF
TRBV2	TRBJ2-7	many	TRBD2	TGTGCCAGCAGGAACACGGGACTAGCGGCCTACGAGCAGTACTTC	CASRNTGLAAYEQYF
TRBV4-3	TRBJ2-1	many	TRBD1	TGCGCCAGCAGCCAAGGCGAGGGGGCTTCTTGGAATGAGCAGTTCTTC	CASSQGEGASWNEQFF
TRBV20-1	TRBJ1-4	once	TRBD1	TGCAGTGCCCCCAGGGGGCAGTACAATGAAAAACTGTTTTTT	CSAPRGQYNEKLFF
TRBV10-3	TRBJ2-5	NA	TRBD1	TGTGCCATCAGTGAGGCGGACAGGGGAGAGACCCAGTACTTC	CAISEADRGETQYF
TRBV15	TRBJ1-4	NA	TRBD1	TGTGCCACCAGTCCCGGGACAGGGGGCCCAAATGAAAAACTGTTTTTT	CATSPGTGGPNEKLFF
TRBV20-1	TRBJ2-7	NA	NA	TGCAGTGCTAGAGATCAGGAGGAGCAGTACTTC	CSARDQEEQYF
TRBV24-1	TRBJ2-2	NA	NA	TGTGCCACCAGTCTCGGTGGGACCGGGGAGCTGTTTTTT	CATSLGGTGELFF
TRBV4-1	TRBJ2-3	NA	TRBD2	TGCGCCAGCAGCCAAGAGCAGCGGGGGTCAGATACGCAGTATTTT	CASSQEQRGSDTQYF
TRBV7-2	TRBJ2-1	few	TRBD1	TGTGCCAGCGGCGGACAGGGTAGGGATGAGCAGTTCTTC	CASGGQGRDEQFF
TRBV9	TRBJ1-1	many	NA	TGTGCCAGCAGCGTAATCCAGGGCCAAATGGCTGAAGCTTTCTTT	CASSVIQGQMAEAFF
TRBV29-1	TRBJ1-1	NA	TRBD1	TGCAGCGTTGAAGATCCGCTGGTCAGTGGGGACAGGGACCACACTGAAGCTTTCTTT	CSVEDPLVSGDRDHTEAFF
TRBV9	TRBJ1-5	many	NA	TGTGCCAGCAGCCCCCGGGAATATAGCAATCAGCCCCAGCATTTT	CASSPREYSNQPQHF
TRBV25-1	TRBJ1-1	NA	NA	TGTGCCAGCAGTCCCGCTGGGGACACTGAAGCTTTCTTT	CASSPAGDTEAFF
TRBV29-1	TRBJ2-5	NA	NA	TGCAGCGTTGTTCCTGGTTCGACGGGGACCCAGTACTTC	CSVVPGSTGTQYF
TRBV14	TRBJ2-3	NA	TRBD1	TGTGCCAGCAGCCATCCCAAACAGGGGGGAATCGAATTCACAGATACGCAGTATTTT	CASSHPKQGGIEFTDTQYF
TRBV6-2/TRBV6-3	TRBJ2-7	many	NA	TGTGCCAGCAGTTGGGATCTCTACGAGCAGTACTTC	CASSWDLYEQYF
TRBV7-9	TRBJ2-1	NA	NA	TGCGCCAGCAGCTGGACAGCCTACAATGAGCAGTTCTTC	CASSWTAYNEQFF
TRBV5-6	TRBJ2-1	many	TRBD1	TGTGCCAGCAGCTTTCCGGGACAGGGGTACAATGAGCAGTTCTTC	CASSFPGQGYNEQFF
TRBV29-1	TRBJ2-5	NA	NA	NA	CSVGGHNQPQHFGHYEQYF
TRBV15	TRBJ1-6	once	NA	TGTGCCACCACGGGGGGCGTCAATTCACCCCTCCACTTT	CATTGGVNSPLHF
TRBV7-9	TRBJ2-1	many	NA	TGTGCCAGCAGCTTAGTGGAGGCGAGATACAATGAGCAGTTCTTC	CASSLVEARYNEQFF
TRBV2	TRBJ2-1	NA	TRBD1	TGTGCCAGCGCCGGGACAGAGTACAATGAGCAGTTCTTC	CASAGTEYNEQFF
TRBV7-2	TRBJ2-7	NA	NA	TGTGCCAGCAGTCGATCGCCCGATGCAGGGCAGCAGTACTTC	CASSRSPDAGQQYF
TRBV7-2	TRBJ2-3	NA	NA	TGTGCCAGCAGCTTAGATTGGGCTGGCGATACGCAGTATTTT	CASSLDWAGDTQYF
TRBV6-5	TRBJ2-7	many	NA	TGTGCCAGCAGGACCGAAGGGGGGGCCGCCTACGAGCAGTACTTC	CASRTEGGAAYEQYF
TRBV20-1	TRBJ1-1	NA	NA	TGCAGTGCTAGAGGCACTCCAAGCACTGAAGCTTTCTTT	CSARGTPSTEAFF
TRBV6-5	TRBJ1-1	many	NA	TGTGCCAGCAAAGGGTATCAGGACACTGAAGCTTTCTTT	CASKGYQDTEAFF
TRBV7-9	TRBJ2-5	NA	NA	TGTGCCAGCAGCTTACAATCTCAAGAGACCCAGTACTTC	CASSLQSQETQYF
TRBV2	TRBJ1-6	NA	NA	TGTGCCAGCAGTGAAGCGGACGAGAGCTCCTATAATTCACCCCTCCACTTT	CASSEADESSYNSPLHF
TRBV12-3/TRBV12-4	TRBJ1-3	many	TRBD1	TGTGCCAGCAGTGCCGGGACAGGGTCTGGAAACACCATATATTTT	CASSAGTGSGNTIYF
TRBV9	TRBJ1-2	NA	NA	TGTGCCAGCAGCGCTCACAGGTCCCAAGGAAACTATGGCTACACCTTC	CASSAHRSQGNYGYTF
TRBV7-8	TRBJ2-5	NA	NA	TGTGCCAGCAGTGGGAGCAGGTCAGAGACCCAGTACTTC	CASSGSRSETQYF
TRBV2	TRBJ1-3	NA	TRBD1	TGTGCCAGCAGTGGACAGGGGTCCGGAAACACCATATATTTT	CASSGQGSGNTIYF
TRBV7-3	TRBJ2-1	NA	NA	TGTGCCAGCAGCGAGGGGGCCGGAGGGCCCTACAATGAGCAGTTCTTC	CASSEGAGGPYNEQFF
TRBV29-1	TRBJ2-7	NA	NA	TGCAGCGTTGTTTATGACGAGCAGTACTTC	CSVVYDEQYF
TRBV2	TRBJ1-4	many	TRBD1	TGTGCCAGCAGTGAAGATGGGACAGCGAATGAAAAACTGTTTTTT	CASSEDGTANEKLFF
TRBV7-2	TRBJ1-5	NA	NA	TGTGCCAGCAGCTTAGACGTCTTGCCCCAGCATTTT	CASSLDVLPQHF
TRBV6-5	TRBJ1-4	NA	TRBD1	TGTGCCAGCAGTAAAACAGGGGATGAAAAACTGTTTTTT	CASSKTGDEKLFF
TRBV19	TRBJ2-7	NA	NA	TGTGCCTCCCACCGGGGGGCGGGCTCCTACGAGCAGTACTTC	CASHRGAGSYEQYF
TRBV11-2	TRBJ1-2	NA	NA	TGTGCCAGCAGCTCGGTCCGGGGGAGGGGTGGCTACACCTTC	CASSSVRGRGGYTF
TRBV6-2/TRBV6-3	TRBJ2-7	many	TRBD1	TGTGCCAGCAGTTACGAGACAGGGGCCACCTACGAGCAGTACTTC	CASSYETGATYEQYF
TRBV7-3	TRBJ2-2	NA	TRBD2	TGTGCCAGCAGTTTAGGTCCCGGACTAGCGGGGGAGGATCACACCGGGGAGCTGTTTTTT	CASSLGPGLAGEDHTGELFF
TRBV29-1	TRBJ2-1	many	NA	TGCAGCGTTGATCCAACAGTCGTAAATCCCGATGAGCAGTTCTTC	CSVDPTVVNPDEQFF
TRBV7-3	TRBJ2-1	many	TRBD1	TGTGCCAGCAGCCTACAGGGGCTCTACAATGAGCAGTTCTTC	CASSLQGLYNEQFF
TRBV9	TRBJ2-7	many	NA	TGTGCCAGCAGCGGGAGCGAGCAGTACTTC	CASSGSEQYF
TRBV7-6	TRBJ2-2	NA	TRBD1	TGTGCCAGCAGCCGGGACAGTACAATCGGGGAGCTGTTTTTT	CASSRDSTIGELFF